This TCR beta chain was obtained from a study of CD8+ T cells in alopecia areata. Regarding the study as a whole: A large proportion of expanded lesional clones were detected persisting in scalp and blood during tofacitinib. Sequenced scalp T cells also include alphabeta T cells resident in normal skin. Scalp clonality and expanded CD8+ clones among the top 100 were significantly decreased by tofacitinib.

As the sequencing template, cDNA was produced by extracting RNA and reverse transcribing it. Clones were sequenced by immunoSEQ multiplex PCR, and TCRdb holds only the in-frame ones, with some missing. The table records more than 95,000 clones, around 84% of them present only once. Described treatment: oral pan-JAK inhibitor, 5-10 mg twice daily. Specimens obtained from alopecia areata patients comprised lesional scalp punch biopsies and peripheral blood. V was pared by 0 bases and J by 2 bases, with 14 bases between. The length of the CDR3 is 16 residues. The germline gives CDR1 MGHRA, CDR2 YSYEKL. Remarks on this clone: No antigen is known for it.

This clonotype originated in a human donor with alopecia areata. The material was CD8+ T cells sorted from blood, obtained between weeks 30 and 35, from a patient treated with tofacitinib. The chain combines TRBV4-1 with TRBJ2-7, with D possibly called TRBD1 or TRBD2 (5 bases each). The CDR3 reads CASSQDRTRGTYEQYF. CDR3 DNA: TGCGCCAGCAGCCAAGATCGAACTAGGGGTACCTACGAGCAGTACTTC.